This TCR beta chain was identified during a study of blood T cell repertoires in COVID-19. Looking at the study overall: Collection of acute and convalescent COVID-19 samples took place in the United States, Italy and Spain. Nucleic acid was either cDNA or gDNA, and it came from T cells, B-cell-depleted T cells, or PBMCs.

Original handling: Amplification with reference gene primers provided the estimates of nucleated cell counts. Produced via immunoSEQ multiplex PCR; TCRdb's table is partial and in-frame only. V and J calls and clone size are given by that table; D and trimming were obtained from the DNA. The table records 60,000 to 90,000 clones, around 84% of them present only once. The sample was peripheral blood. The receptor was isolated from a woman aged 50 to 60 with acute or convalescent COVID-19.

CDR3 nucleotides: TGTGCCAGCAGCATGCAGGGGGCTCGCTCCGAGCAGTACTTC. Protein sequence: CASSMQGARSEQYF. This chain connects TRBV7-2 to TRBJ2-7, with 8 positions matching TRBD1. V lost 5 bases, J lost 6 bases, and 9 bases stayed unmatched. Germline V gene data show CDR1 as SGHTA and CDR2 as FQGNSA. The CDR3 loop spans 14 amino acids.